This T cell receptor beta chain was captured in a study of shared clonotypes between healthy human individuals. Only in-frame clones appear in the TCRdb table, and some are missing; sequencing was by immunoSEQ multiplex PCR. The table records under 600,000 clones, roughly 97% of them present only once. CDR3 length: 16 amino acids. Germline V gives CDR1 SEHNR, CDR2 FQNEAQ (reference sequence). The sample comprised naive CD4+ T cells sorted from blood. Subset denoted: CD45RA+ positively selected. The receptor was derived from a woman in her 30s in good health. V usage is TRBV7-9 and J usage is TRBJ2-5; 7 bases align to TRBD2. The J call is uncertain, as TRBJ2-7 better fits the DNA end. CDR3 region: CASSLVSGRRTYEQYF. CDR3 DNA: TGTGCCAGCAGCTTAGTTTCCGGGAGGAGAACCTACGAGCAGTACTTC.